This T cell receptor beta chain was identified during a study of blood T cell repertoires in COVID-19. Background on the study: COVID-19 samples collected from the United States, Italy and Spain covered acute and convalescent phases. The analysed material was cDNA or gDNA that came from T cells, B-cell-depleted T cells, or PBMCs.

Original analysis: Reference gene primer amplification in the assay estimated nucleated cell counts. Sequencing was performed with immunoSEQ multiplex PCR; in TCRdb, only in-frame clones are kept and a portion is missing. V and J calls and clone size are copied from that table; D and trimming were computed from the DNA. The profile shows approximately 300,000 clones, 75% to 95% of them singletons. CDR1 is SQVTM, CDR2 ANQGSEA, per germline. The V gene lost 6 bases and the J gene lost 6 bases, with 14 bases spanning the gap. This CDR3 contains 13 residues. The sequence derives from a woman in her twenties or thirties with COVID-19, enrolled during active disease. The chain has TRBV29-1 and TRBJ2-2; D gene uncertain. Input material: peripheral blood. The CDR3 spells CSVTRTESGELFF. In DNA, the CDR3 is TGCAGCGTCACCCGAACAGAATCCGGGGAGCTGTTTTTT.